This T cell receptor (beta chain) was profiled in a study of PD-L1 blockade in urothelial cancer. Background on the study: Before enrollment, 0 to 3 chemotherapy regimens had been given to patients.

The time point: pretreatment peripheral blood. CDR1 LGHNA and CDR2 YNFKEQ come from the germline V gene. V was pared by 4 bases and J by 6 bases, with 3 bases of the junction left unmatched. The CDR3 sequence is 15 residues long. Using immunoSEQ multiplex PCR, the repertoire was profiled, and TCRdb retains in-frame clones only, with some absent. The data hold about 86,000 clones, with 70% to 90% observed a single time. In regard to this clone: Antigen specificity is unknown.

Regarding the study as a whole: Greater 3-week expansion of tumor-associated blood clones was recorded for durable-benefit patients.

V usage is TRBV4-2 and J usage is TRBJ2-1; 13 nucleotides agree with TRBD2. The specimen comprised PBMCs, sampled around atezolizumab (anti-PD-L1) treatment. This clonotype was sampled from a man aged 60 to 69 with urothelial cancer. The CDR3 sequence is CASSRTSGGGNEQFF. CDR3 nucleotides: TGTGCCAGCAGCCGCACTAGCGGGGGGGGCAATGAGCAGTTCTTC.